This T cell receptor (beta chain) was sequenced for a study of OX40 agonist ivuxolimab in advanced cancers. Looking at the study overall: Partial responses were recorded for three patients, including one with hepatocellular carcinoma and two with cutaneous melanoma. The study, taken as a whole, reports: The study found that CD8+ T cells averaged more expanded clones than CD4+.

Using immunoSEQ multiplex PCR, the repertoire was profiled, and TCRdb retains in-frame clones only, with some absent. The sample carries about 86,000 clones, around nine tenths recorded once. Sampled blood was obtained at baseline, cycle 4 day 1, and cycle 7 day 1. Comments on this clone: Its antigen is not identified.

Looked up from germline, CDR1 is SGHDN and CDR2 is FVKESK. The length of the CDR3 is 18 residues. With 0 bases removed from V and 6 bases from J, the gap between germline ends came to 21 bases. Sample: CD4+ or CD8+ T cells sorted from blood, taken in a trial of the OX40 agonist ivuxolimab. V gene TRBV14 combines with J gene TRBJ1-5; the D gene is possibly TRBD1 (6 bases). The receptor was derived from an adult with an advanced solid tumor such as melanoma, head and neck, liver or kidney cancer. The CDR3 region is CASSQDEAHRAPSQPQHF. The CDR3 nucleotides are TGTGCCAGCAGCCAAGATGAAGCCCACAGGGCGCCTTCTCAGCCCCAGCATTTT.